Following are 2 T cell receptor beta chains from one sample sequenced in a study of shared clonotypes between healthy human individuals. Assay: immunoSEQ multiplex PCR; the TCRdb copy retains only in-frame clones and omits some. Seen here are some 980,000 clones, 70% to 85% observed once, and the top ten hold approximately 1.5%. Input material: memory CD4+ T cells sorted from blood. Subset meaning: CD45RA-negative fraction. These receptor sequences come from a man between 18 and 35 years old in good health.

CDR3 residues: CACSRGRNTEAFF. CDR3 sequence (DNA): TGTGCCTGCAGCAGGGGAAGGAACACTGAAGCTTTCTTT. This chain connects TRBV30 to TRBJ1-1; D perhaps matches TRBD1 (6 bases). In germline, CDR1 is GTSNPN, CDR2 SVGIG (reference sequence). Trimming took off 6 bases at V and 1 base at J, with 12 bases between the two ends. This CDR3 is built from 13 residues.

A note on this clone: Germline and junction disagree at one end, which may indicate a read error. The V call is TRBV7-7, the J call TRBJ2-7, with D perhaps matching TRBD2 (6 bases). Per the germline V gene, CDR1 is SSHAT and CDR2 is FNYEAQ (reference sequence). The CDR3 contains 15 residues. In DNA, the CDR3 is TGTGCTAGCAGCCCTGGATGGGGGGTGAGCTACGAGCAGTACTTC. Its protein is CASSPGWGVSYEQYF.